Sequencing of this T cell receptor beta chain was carried out in a study of blood T cell repertoires in COVID-19 (TCRdb year 2020). For the study in its entirety: Collaborator samples came from the United States, Italy and Spain and covered acute and convalescent phases of COVID-19. The material from the prospective study consisted of cDNA or gDNA derived from T cells, B-cell-depleted T cells, or PBMCs. The dataset comprised deeply sampled blood TCRbeta repertoires from subjects exposed to, actively infected with, or recovered from COVID-19. A freely available public database, intended as a resource for researchers studying the immune response to SARS-CoV-2, is where the repertoires were released. The samples were drawn from the first 160 participants of the ongoing ImmuneRACE study and from 950 to 1,500 subjects provided by 6 global collaborators. The sample metadata nearly always contained a de-identified subject ID, COVID-19 status, age in years and sex. Where available, HLA class I and class II types were taken from metadata supplied by the sample provider and were not determined by assay-based typing. Broader findings and caveats from the paper: Clinical and demographic metadata were provided uncurated, with the amount varying by source and participant.

In this sample, this clone turned up once. There is no known antigen for this receptor. Base qualities are not provided; no much larger clone lies one nucleotide away. TCRbeta CDR3 regions were amplified from genomic DNA using the immunoSEQ Assay, a bias-controlled multiplex PCR. The study's processing was this. Within the assay, amplification of reference gene primers was used to estimate how many nucleated cells each sample contained. Sequence reads were collapsed and filtered to measure the absolute abundance of every unique TCRbeta CDR3 rearrangement. For each sample, productive Simpson clonality was calculated as the square root of Simpson's diversity index over productive rearrangements. TCRdb's version of the immuneACCESS table is confined to in-frame rearrangements and falls short of the full clone set. An unresolved V gene accounts for under half of the shortfall where checked; the remainder is of unknown origin. That table supplies the V and J calls and clone size; D and trimming were determined from the DNA. The sample table lists 200,000 or so clones, under 90% of them with a count of one. The ten largest account for roughly 20% of the sample.

CDR3 length: 14 amino acids, cysteine to phenylalanine. Only the CDR3 region is kept as DNA, spanning 42 bases read in frame from base 1. At the junction V is shortened by 3 bases and J by 3 bases; bases outside the gene matches: 5. Based on the germline V gene, the CDR1 and CDR2 sequences are SGDLS and YYNGEE. One collaborating source in Seattle enrolled patients while the patients were actively infected and followed the patients over time throughout the course of disease. Collaborating institutions collected whole blood in K2EDTA tubes following their own protocols. Collaborator samples were shipped for TCRbeta analysis as frozen whole blood, isolated PBMCs, or DNA extracted from either sample type.

The sequence joins TRBV9 to TRBJ2-5; 7 bases in the junction line up with TRBD2. The source material was peripheral blood. The TCR comes from a person aged 70 to 79 with COVID-19, enrolled during active disease. The CDR3 region: CASSASGNKETQYF. In nucleotides, the sequence is TGTGCCAGCAGCGCTAGCGGAAACAAAGAGACCCAGTACTTC.